These 10 T cell receptor beta chains were all obtained from the same sample, sequenced in a study of T cell changes during pregnancy in multiple sclerosis (dated by TCRdb to about 2019). The protocol used for the library was the immunoSEQ multiplex PCR assay. The table was pulled from immuneACCESS by TCRdb, which kept in-frame rearrangements only. Such tables lose some clones; where checked, under half of the loss comes from unresolved V genes, and the rest has no known cause. This sample comprises around 56,000 clones, 70% to 90% of them detected only once. The ten largest clones represent under 2% of the sample. The source material was peripheral blood, sampled after pregnancy. The receptor source for this set is a female donor with multiple sclerosis, enrolled in a pregnancy study.

The chain carries TRBV28 and TRBJ1-2; D is unclear. CDR3 length: 12 residues. Trimming pared 2 bases from V and 5 bases from J, leaving 6 bases between. Germline lookup yields CDR1 MDHEN and CDR2 SYDVKM. The CDR3: CASSLLPYGYTF. The CDR3 DNA sequence: TGTGCCAGCAGTTTACTCCCTTATGGCTACACCTTC.

This clone appeared a few times. This chain joins TRBV7-2 and TRBJ2-3; 8 bases map to TRBD1. From germline, CDR1 is SGHTA and CDR2 FQGNSA. This CDR3 is 16 amino acids long. The J segment lost 0 bases and the V segment lost 1 base, leaving 3 bases of the junction unmatched. CDR3 sequence (DNA): TGTGCCAGCAGCTTAGGGGGGGACAGGAGCACAGATACGCAGTATTTT. Translated: CASSLGGDRSTDTQYF.

This chain joins TRBV5-1 and TRBJ1-1; TRBD1 agrees at 7 bases. V shed 1 base and J 3 bases; nucleotides not matched to a gene: 12. The V gene's germline CDR1 is SGHRS and CDR2 YFSETQ. The CDR3 is 17 amino acids. DNA for the CDR3: TGCGCCAGCAGCTTGAAGGGGGCAGGGGAGTTCGACACTGAAGCTTTCTTT. Its protein product is CASSLKGAGEFDTEAFF. Filled out from reference TRBV5-1 and TRBJ1-1, the complete variable domain reads KAGVTQTPRYLIKTRGQQVTLSCSPISGHRSVSWYQQTPGQGLQFLFEYFSETQRNKGNFPGRFSGRQFSNSRSEMNVSTLELGDSALYLCASSLKGAGEFDTEAFFGQGTRLTVV.

CDR3 in amino acids: CASRLMGQGIGEKLFF. The CDR3 DNA sequence: TGTGCCAGCAGGTTGATGGGACAGGGAATAGGGGAAAAACTGTTTTTT. V is TRBV2 and J is TRBJ1-4; TRBD1 matches 9 bases. CDR1 and CDR2 (germline): SNHLY, FYNNEI. This CDR3 is 16 amino acids long. The ends lost 6 bases at V and 8 bases at J; junction bases unmatched: 13.

In its sample, this clone was seen once. The chain combines TRBV5-1 with TRBJ2-6; TRBD1 agrees at 7 bases. V lost 4 bases, J lost 0 bases, and 7 bases stayed unmatched. In germline, CDR1 is SGHRS, CDR2 YFSETQ. The CDR3 runs to 17 residues. For the CDR3, the DNA is TGCGCCAGCAGCATGACGGGGACAGCCTCTGGGGCCAACGTCCTGACTTTC. Translated: CASSMTGTASGANVLTF.

The chain uses TRBV6-4 and TRBJ2-1; tentatively, D is TRBD2 (5 bases). Trimming stripped 0 bases from V and 5 bases from J, with 11 bases between. The CDR3 is made up of 15 amino acids. Per the germline V gene, CDR1 is MRHNA and CDR2 is SNTAGT. The CDR3 sequence is CASSDSSGSHNEQFF. The CDR3 coding sequence is TGTGCCAGCAGTGACTCGAGCGGCAGCCACAATGAGCAGTTCTTC.

The V call is TRBV9, the J call TRBJ1-6; perhaps TRBD1 as D (6 bases). The CDR3 has 15 amino acids. The V gene lost 3 bases and the J gene lost 9 bases, with 16 bases spanning the gap. Germline CDR1 SGDLS, CDR2 YYNGEE. CDR3 sequence: CASSGSRGWASPLHF. Here the CDR3 DNA reads TGTGCCAGCAGCGGTAGCAGGGGTTGGGCTTCACCCCTCCACTTT.

The chain recombines TRBV4-3 with TRBJ2-2; D is ambiguous. The V end lost 3 bases, the J end lost 3 bases, and 5 bases lay between the germline ends. The CDR3 extends over 13 amino acids. The V gene's germline CDR1 is LGHNA and CDR2 YSLEER. The CDR3 nucleotides read TGCGCCAGCAGCCATCAGGACACCGGGGAGCTGTTTTTT. It is translated as CASSHQDTGELFF.

The rearrangement joins TRBV7-2 to TRBJ1-5; no clear D. V was trimmed by 1 base and J by 4 bases, leaving 8 bases between them. Germline V gives CDR1 SGHTA, CDR2 FQGNSA. The CDR3 has 14 amino acids. CDR3 in DNA: TGTGCCAGCAGCTTAGTTTCTGTTAATCAGCCCCAGCATTTT. Encoded protein: CASSLVSVNQPQHF.

The gene calls are TRBV27 and TRBJ1-1, with 8 bases aligning to TRBD1. CDR1 MNHEY and CDR2 SMNVEV come from the germline V gene (reference sequence). V was clipped by 5 bases and J by 6 bases; unmatched bases: 8. The CDR3 is made up of 14 amino acids. The CDR3 sequence is CASSDRQGRAEAFF. The CDR3 coding sequence is TGTGCCAGCAGTGATCGACAGGGGAGGGCTGAAGCTTTCTTT.